What follows are 15 T cell receptor beta chains derived from one specimen sequenced in a study of T cell responses to AZD1222 COVID-19 vaccine. Method: immunoSEQ multiplex PCR; TCRdb's copy keeps in-frame clones and lacks some. The sample lists approximately 110,000 clones, approximately 85% occurring once. The sequencing here drew on peripheral blood, taken 28 days after the second AZD1222 dose. The receptors were gathered from an adult who received the AZD1222 COVID-19 vaccine.

The chain uses TRBV27 and TRBJ2-2, with D unclear. Deletions cut 6 bases from V and 0 bases from J, with 11 bases between. This CDR3 spans 15 amino acids. Germline V lookup: CDR1 MNHEY, CDR2 SMNVEV (reference sequence). This chain's CDR3 is CASSATISNTGELFF. The CDR3 region has the DNA TGTGCCAGCAGCGCTACTATTTCGAACACCGGGGAGCTGTTTTTT.

Comment on this clone: Other DNA sequences in the same sample also yield this CDR3. The J gene is TRBJ1-2, the V gene TRBV7-2, with a weak D call TRBD1 (6 bases). V lost 4 bases and J lost 4, with 10 bases in between. The length of the CDR3 is 13 residues. Germline lookup yields CDR1 SGHTA and CDR2 FQGNSA. The CDR3, as DNA: TGTGCCAGCAGCTCTGGACAGATCTATGGCTACACCTTC. It specifies CASSSGQIYGYTF.

The chain joins TRBV15 to TRBJ1-5; D is perhaps TRBD1 (5 bases). The CDR3 is made up of 14 amino acids. CDR1 is LNHNV, CDR2 YYDKDF, per germline (reference sequence). Deletions cut 2 bases from V and 5 bases from J, with 10 bases between. The CDR3 sequence is CATSRSAQDQPQHF. DNA of the CDR3: TGTGCCACCAGCAGATCGGCACAGGATCAGCCCCAGCATTTT.

The gene calls are TRBV19 and TRBJ2-1; 12 bases fit TRBD2. CDR1 LNHDA and CDR2 SQIVND come from the germline V gene (reference sequence). This CDR3 spans 18 amino acids. With V trimmed by 1 base and J by 6 bases, 10 bases remained unmatched. Here the CDR3 reads CASSIAHLAGGIFNEQFF. As DNA, the CDR3 is TGTGCCAGTAGTATAGCTCATCTAGCGGGGGGGATCTTCAATGAGCAGTTCTTC.

The J gene is TRBJ2-1, the V gene TRBV11-2; TRBD1 aligns across 9 bases. The CDR3 spans 14 residues. Germline V gene lookup returns CDR1 SGHAT and CDR2 FQNNGV. After removal of 4 bases from V and 14 bases from J, the junction contained 12 bases not matched to a gene. The CDR3 DNA sequence: TGTGCCAGCAGCTCCCAGGGAAAAACAGGGGGCGAGTTCTTC. Protein product: CASSSQGKTGGEFF.

DNA of the CDR3: TGTGCCAGCAGCTCAAGGGACGGAACCTACGAGCAGTACTTC. This encodes CASSSRDGTYEQYF. The V call is TRBV7-8, the J call TRBJ2-7; tentatively, D is TRBD1 or TRBD2 (5 bases each). This CDR3 region has 14 residues. The ends were cut back, 4 bases at V and 2 bases at J, with 12 bases in the middle. Germline V gene sequence: CDR1 SGHVS, CDR2 FQNEAQ.

This clone was seen only a few times. V is TRBV5-1 and J is TRBJ1-2; maybe TRBD1 (5 bases). CDR3 size: 13 residues. Germline assignment: CDR1 SGHRS and CDR2 YFSETQ. Trimming removed 4 bases from V and 8 bases from J, with 15 bases in between. CDR3 DNA sequence: TGCGCCAGCAGCATTCAGGGTGATGTCGGCTACACCTTC. It yields the protein CASSIQGDVGYTF.

The chain recombines TRBV7-2 with TRBJ1-5; the D gene is possibly TRBD1 (6 bases). The V gene's germline CDR1 is SGHTA and CDR2 FQGNSA. CDR3 length equals 12 residues. Deletions cut 4 bases from V and 7 bases from J, with 8 bases between. The CDR3 region has the DNA TGTGCCAGCAGCTGGACAGACCAGCCCCAGCATTTT. This gives the protein CASSWTDQPQHF.

This sequence joins TRBV28 and TRBJ1-5; D remains ambiguous. Germline V lookup: CDR1 MDHEN, CDR2 SYDVKM. Deletions cut 1 base from V and 5 bases from J, with 15 bases between. The CDR3 length is 16 residues. In DNA form, the CDR3 reads TGTGCCAGCAGTTTATTCGGTCCTCCCCTAGATCAGCCCCAGCATTTT. Translation gives CASSLFGPPLDQPQHF.

V is TRBV10-3 and J is TRBJ1-2; maybe TRBD1 (6 bases). The germline CDR1 and CDR2 sequences are ENHRY and SYGVKD. This CDR3 has 17 residues. V lost 0 bases and J 0 bases, leaving 14 bases between the germline ends. The CDR3 region is CAISESTGQTANYGYTF. CDR3 DNA sequence: TGTGCCATCAGTGAGTCTACAGGACAGACTGCTAACTATGGCTACACCTTC.

The J gene is TRBJ1-6, the V gene TRBV19; perhaps TRBD1 as D (5 bases). This CDR3 has 14 residues. Germline CDR1 and CDR2: LNHDA and SQIVND (reference sequence). Trimming stripped 3 bases from V and 9 bases from J, with 12 bases between. CDR3 sequence (DNA): TGTGCCAGTAGTATTGGGGACCGTTTTTCACCCCTCCACTTT. Its protein is CASSIGDRFSPLHF. The whole variable domain, filled in from reference TRBV19 and TRBJ1-6, reads DGGITQSPKYLFRKEGQNVTLSCEQNLNHDAMYWYRQDPGQGLRLIYYSQIVNDFQKGDIAEGYSVSREKKESFPLTVTSAQKNPTAFYLCASSIGDRFSPLHFGNGTRLTVT.

This clone occurred a few times. This sequence joins TRBV7-2 and TRBJ1-4; perhaps TRBD1 as D (5 bases). Germline CDR1 SGHTA, CDR2 FQGNSA. Between the trimmed V and J ends, which lost 7 bases and 7 bases, there was a span of 16 bases. The CDR3 is 14 amino acids. This chain's CDR3 is CASTHRSGGEKLFF. CDR3 in DNA: TGTGCCAGCACCCACAGGTCCGGTGGTGAAAAACTGTTTTTT.

The genes are TRBV5-8 and TRBJ2-4, with D unresolved. Trimming cost V 0 bases and J 0 bases, with 16 bases left between them. Germline loops: CDR1 SGHTS, CDR2 YDEGEE. The length of the CDR3 is 18 residues. The CDR3 protein is CASSLVSGRMGAKNIQYF. The CDR3 bases are TGTGCCAGCAGCTTGGTTTCTGGTAGAATGGGAGCCAAAAACATTCAGTACTTC.

The rearrangement links TRBV7-2 to TRBJ1-1, with no clear D. The CDR3 loop spans 14 amino acids. V shed 1 base and J shed 3 bases, with 9 bases lying between them. Per germline, CDR1 SGHTA and CDR2 FQGNSA. CDR3 sequence: CASSLGFTYTEAFF. The CDR3 DNA reads TGTGCCAGCAGCTTAGGTTTTACTTACACTGAAGCTTTCTTT. Full variable domain (remainder filled in from reference TRBV7-2 and TRBJ1-1): GAGVSQSPSNKVTEKGKDVELRCDPISGHTALYWYRQSLGQGLEFLIYFQGNSAPDKSGLPSDRFSAERTGGSVSTLTIQRTQQEDSAVYLCASSLGFTYTEAFFGQGTRLTVV.

The gene calls are TRBV6-5 and TRBJ2-5, with D perhaps being TRBD1 or TRBD2 (5 bases each). Looked up from germline, CDR1 is MNHEY and CDR2 is SVGAGI. V lost 4 bases and J lost 5, with 14 bases in between. The CDR3 contains 14 residues. The CDR3 sequence: CASSSPRESETQYF. CDR3 nucleotides: TGTGCCAGCAGTTCCCCCAGGGAGTCGGAGACCCAGTACTTC.